This T cell receptor beta chain derives from a study of beta chain features in type 1 diabetes. Overall study results and limits: A moderate, significant TCRB CDR3 shortening appeared in type 1 diabetes across four CD4+ subsets.

Without exception, sorted populations had purity beyond 95%. This clone was counted a few times. Its target is unknown. The V gene's germline CDR1 is LNHDA and CDR2 SQIVND (reference sequence). The CDR3 sequence is 17 residues long. V was pared by 5 bases and J by 0 bases, with 6 bases of the junction left unmatched. The sequenced template was cDNA made from the entire isolated RNA. Clones were sequenced by immunoSEQ multiplex PCR, and TCRdb holds only the in-frame ones, with some missing. The sample yields around 56,000 clones, approximately 52% seen once. The clonotype was recovered from a woman in her thirties or forties with type 1 diabetes. The sample consisted of Tregs from blood. The rearrangement uses TRBV19 and TRBJ2-3; 12 bases align to TRBD2. The CDR3 DNA reads TGTGCCAGTAGTTTCCGACTAGCGGGGGCTAGCACAGATACGCAGTATTTT. Amino acids: CASSFRLAGASTDTQYF. The full variable domain, its missing parts supplied by reference TRBV19 and TRBJ2-3, is DGGITQSPKYLFRKEGQNVTLSCEQNLNHDAMYWYRQDPGQGLRLIYYSQIVNDFQKGDIAEGYSVSREKKESFPLTVTSAQKNPTAFYLCASSFRLAGASTDTQYFGPGTRLTVL.